This is a list of T cell receptor beta chains from one sample in a study of cytomegalovirus exposure and HLA in healthy donors. Method: immunoSEQ multiplex PCR; TCRdb's copy keeps in-frame clones and lacks some. The data hold some 80,000 clones, with 70% to 80% observed a single time. The sequenced sample was PBMCs. The receptors come from a man aged 45-65 years in good health and CMV-seronegative. Both conserved end residues are part of each CDR3. A D gene is named only where the DNA matches it firmly. Some rows mark clone size as missing; the rest say once, few, many or name a class of expanded clone.

>TRBD1|TRBJ1-2|TRBV30|NA
CASPDRLDYGYTF
TGTGCCTCACCGGACAGGTTGGACTATGGCTACACCTTC
>NA|TRBJ1-2|TRBV11-2|NA
CASSSAGSDYTF
TGTGCCAGCAGCTCGGCGGGCTCTGACTACACCTTC
>NA|TRBJ1-5|TRBV30|NA
CAWNFGGEPQHF
TGTGCCTGGAACTTCGGGGGGGAGCCCCAGCATTTT
>NA|TRBJ1-4|TRBV6-5|NA
CASSQRTPRGEKLFF
TGTGCCAGCAGCCAACGGACTCCCCGGGGTGAAAAACTGTTTTTT
>NA|TRBJ1-5|TRBV7-2|NA
CASSLVAGGNQPQHF
TGTGCCAGCAGCTTAGTGGCCGGGGGCAATCAGCCCCAGCATTTT
>TRBD2|TRBJ2-1|TRBV15|NA
CATSRGDSGGYNEQFF
TGTGCCACCAGCAGAGGGGATAGCGGGGGCTACAATGAGCAGTTCTTC
>NA|TRBJ2-3|TRBV11-2|NA
CASSLGGYTQYF
TGTGCCAGCAGCTTAGGAGGATATACGCAGTATTTT
>NA|TRBJ2-7|TRBV4-3|NA
CASSRETGFAVYEQYF
TGCGCCAGCAGCCGAGAAACAGGGTTCGCGGTGTACGAGCAGTACTTC
>NA|TRBJ2-3|TRBV7-2|NA
CASSLDAGRTDTQYF
TGTGCCAGCAGCTTAGATGCAGGGCGGACAGATACGCAGTATTTT
>NA|TRBJ1-1|TRBV7-8|NA
CASRVFGQSSAGAFF
TGTGCCAGCAGGGTTTTCGGACAGTCCTCCGCCGGAGCTTTCTTT
>NA|TRBJ2-3|TRBV18|NA
CASSTADTQYF
TGTGCCAGCTCAACTGCAGATACGCAGTATTTT
>NA|TRBJ2-7|TRBV29-1|NA
CSVVGRQGSGEQYF
TGCAGCGTTGTCGGGAGGCAGGGGAGCGGCGAGCAGTACTTC
>NA|TRBJ1-1|TRBV4-3|NA
CASSQEVEDEAFF
TGCGCCAGCAGCCAAGAGGTTGAGGATGAAGCTTTCTTT
>NA|TRBJ1-4|TRBV4-2|few
CASSSYRGGTTNEKLFF
TGTGCCAGCAGCTCCTACCGGGGGGGAACAACTAATGAAAAACTGTTTTTT
>TRBD1|TRBJ2-5|TRBV7-9|NA
CASSSPDRKYQETQYF
TGTGCCAGCAGTTCCCCGGACAGGAAGTACCAAGAGACCCAGTACTTC
>NA|TRBJ2-3|TRBV7-8|NA
CASSLVGQGSTDTQYF
TGTGCCAGCAGCTTAGTCGGGCAGGGGAGCACAGATACGCAGTATTTT
>NA|TRBJ1-1|TRBV27|NA
CASSFGDSAFF
TGTGCCAGCAGTTTCGGGGACTCAGCTTTCTTT
>NA|TRBJ1-2|TRBV30|NA
CAWSTGGGDGYTF
TGTGCCTGGTCAACGGGGGGCGGCGATGGCTACACCTTC
>NA|TRBJ1-6|TRBV28|few
CASTGESYNSPLHF
TGTGCCAGCACGGGGGAGTCCTATAATTCACCCCTCCACTTT
>NA|TRBJ1-1|TRBV27|once
CASSLWGGNTEAFF
TGTGCCAGCAGTTTATGGGGGGGGAACACTGAAGCTTTCTTT
>NA|TRBJ2-3|TRBV18|NA
CASQADPLKTQYF
TGTGCCAGCCAAGCGGACCCCTTGAAGACGCAGTATTTT
>NA|TRBJ1-1|TRBV4-2|NA
CASSQARGRGTEAFF
TGTGCCAGCAGCCAAGCCCGGGGCAGGGGAACTGAAGCTTTCTTT
>NA|TRBJ2-1|TRBV25-1|NA
CASSGGRVGVF
TGTGCCAGCAGTGGGGGTCGTGTGGGAGTCTTC
>TRBD1|TRBJ1-1|TRBV5-1|NA
CASSPDRGRTEAFF
TGCGCCAGCAGCCCGGACAGGGGTCGGACTGAAGCTTTCTTT
>NA|TRBJ2-5|TRBV11-2|NA
CASSLDPGGSQETQYF
TGTGCCAGCAGCTTAGATCCTGGGGGGAGCCAAGAGACCCAGTACTTC
>TRBD2|TRBJ2-7|TRBV10-2|few
CASQRGDYEQYF
TGCGCCAGCCAGCGGGGTGATTACGAGCAGTACTTC
>TRBD2|TRBJ2-1|TRBV4-1|NA
CASSQTSGAHFEQFF
TGCGCCAGCAGCCAAACTAGCGGGGCCCACTTTGAGCAGTTCTTC
>NA|TRBJ1-1|TRBV18|NA
CASSLNARGNTEAFF
TGTGCCAGCTCACTGAATGCTCGGGGGAACACTGAAGCTTTCTTT
>NA|TRBJ1-1|TRBV5-6|few
CASSLRVVNTEAFF
TGTGCCAGCAGCCTCCGGGTCGTGAACACTGAAGCTTTCTTT
>TRBD2|TRBJ2-5|TRBV19|NA
CASSIVWRGAPSEETQYF
TGTGCCAGTAGTATAGTCTGGCGGGGGGCCCCGTCGGAGGAGACCCAGTACTTC
>NA|TRBJ1-5|TRBV2|few
CASSEDGGQPQHF
TGTGCCAGCAGTGAGGACGGAGGTCAGCCCCAGCATTTT